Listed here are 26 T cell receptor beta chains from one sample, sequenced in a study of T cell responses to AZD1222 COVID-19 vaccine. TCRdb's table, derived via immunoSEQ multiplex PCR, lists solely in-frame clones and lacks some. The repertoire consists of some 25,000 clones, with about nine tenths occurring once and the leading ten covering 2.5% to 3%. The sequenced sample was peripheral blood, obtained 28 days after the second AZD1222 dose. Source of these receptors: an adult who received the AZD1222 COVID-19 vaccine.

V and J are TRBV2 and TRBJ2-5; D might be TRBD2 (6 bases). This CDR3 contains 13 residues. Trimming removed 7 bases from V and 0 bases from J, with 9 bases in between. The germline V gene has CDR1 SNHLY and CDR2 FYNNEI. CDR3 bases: TGTGCCAGCACCAGGGACTACCAAGAGACCCAGTACTTC. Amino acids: CASTRDYQETQYF.

The CDR3 reads CASSSGNTGELFF. As DNA, the CDR3 is TGTGCCAGCAGCTCGGGGAACACCGGGGAGCTGTTTTTT. The rearrangement joins TRBV13 to TRBJ2-2; D is unresolved. Trimming left V 4 bases short and J 1 base short, with 4 bases between. The germline CDR1 and CDR2 sequences are PRHDT and FYEKMQ (reference sequence). This CDR3 has 13 residues.

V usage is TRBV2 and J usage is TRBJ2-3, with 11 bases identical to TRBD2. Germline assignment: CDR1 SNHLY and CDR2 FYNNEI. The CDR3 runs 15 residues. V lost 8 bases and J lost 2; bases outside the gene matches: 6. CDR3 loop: CASDLAGGNTDTQYF. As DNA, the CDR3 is TGTGCCAGCGATCTAGCGGGGGGAAACACAGATACGCAGTATTTT.

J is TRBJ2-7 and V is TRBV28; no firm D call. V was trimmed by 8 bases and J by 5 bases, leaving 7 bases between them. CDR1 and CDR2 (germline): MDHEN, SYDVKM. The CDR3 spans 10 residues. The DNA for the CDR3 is TGTGCCAGCGGGCTTAACGAGCAGTACTTC. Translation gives CASGLNEQYF.

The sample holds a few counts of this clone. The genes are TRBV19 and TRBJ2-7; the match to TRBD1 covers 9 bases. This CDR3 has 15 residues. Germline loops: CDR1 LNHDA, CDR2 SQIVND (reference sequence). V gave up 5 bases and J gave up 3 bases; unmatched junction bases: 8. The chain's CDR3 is CASSLAGTGNYEQYF. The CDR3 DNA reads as TGTGCCAGTAGTCTGGCCGGGACAGGGAACTACGAGCAGTACTTC.

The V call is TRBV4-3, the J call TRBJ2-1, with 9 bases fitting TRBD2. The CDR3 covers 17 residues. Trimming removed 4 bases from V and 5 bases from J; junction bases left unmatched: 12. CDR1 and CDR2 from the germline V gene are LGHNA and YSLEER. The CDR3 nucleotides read TGCGCCAGCAGCCGCACCTCCGCGGGGGGGGCAAACAATGAGCAGTTCTTC. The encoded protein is CASSRTSAGGANNEQFF.

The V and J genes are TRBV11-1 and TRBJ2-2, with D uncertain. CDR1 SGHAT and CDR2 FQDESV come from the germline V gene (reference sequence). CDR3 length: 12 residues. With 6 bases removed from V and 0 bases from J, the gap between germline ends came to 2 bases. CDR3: CASSTNTGELFF. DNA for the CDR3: TGTGCCAGCAGTACGAACACCGGGGAGCTGTTTTTT.

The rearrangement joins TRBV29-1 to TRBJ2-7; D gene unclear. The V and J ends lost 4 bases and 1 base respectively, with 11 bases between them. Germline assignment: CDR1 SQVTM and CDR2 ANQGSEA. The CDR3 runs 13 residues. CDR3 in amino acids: CSVVTGASYEQYF. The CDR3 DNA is TGCAGCGTTGTTACGGGTGCGTCCTACGAGCAGTACTTC.

The CDR3 nucleotides read TGTGCCAGCTCCCCGGACAGGTTGGGCACTGAAGCTTTCTTT. Its translation is CASSPDRLGTEAFF. This sequence joins TRBV18 and TRBJ1-1; 7 nucleotides align to TRBD1. V trimming: 6 bases; J trimming: 4 bases; junction bases outside the gene matches: 8. Germline V gene sequence: CDR1 KGHSH, CDR2 LQKENI. CDR3 size: 14 residues.

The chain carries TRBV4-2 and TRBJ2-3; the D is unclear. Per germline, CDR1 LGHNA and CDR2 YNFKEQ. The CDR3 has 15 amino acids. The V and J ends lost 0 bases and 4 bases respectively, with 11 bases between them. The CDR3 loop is CASSQDTSPADTQYF. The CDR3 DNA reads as TGTGCCAGCAGCCAAGATACCAGCCCGGCAGATACGCAGTATTTT.

The CDR3 reads CASSFDRFYGYTF. The CDR3, as DNA: TGTGCCAGCAGCTTTGACAGGTTTTATGGCTACACCTTC. This sequence joins TRBV7-9 and TRBJ1-2, with a tentative D call TRBD1 (6 bases). Between the trimmed V and J ends, which lost 3 bases and 5 bases, there was a span of 10 bases. CDR3 length equals 13 residues. In germline, CDR1 is SEHNR, CDR2 FQNEAQ (reference sequence).

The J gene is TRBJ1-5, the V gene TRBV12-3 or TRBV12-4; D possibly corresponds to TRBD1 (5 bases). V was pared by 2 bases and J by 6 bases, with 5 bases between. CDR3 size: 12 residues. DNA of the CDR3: TGTGCCAGCAGTTTACAGGGTCAGCCCCAGCATTTT. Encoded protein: CASSLQGQPQHF.

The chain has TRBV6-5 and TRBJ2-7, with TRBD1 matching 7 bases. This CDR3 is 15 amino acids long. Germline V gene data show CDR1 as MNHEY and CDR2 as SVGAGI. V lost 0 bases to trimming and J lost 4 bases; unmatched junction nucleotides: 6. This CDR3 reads CASSYSPGGSYEQYF. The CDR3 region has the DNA TGTGCCAGCAGTTACTCGCCAGGGGGTAGTTACGAGCAGTACTTC.

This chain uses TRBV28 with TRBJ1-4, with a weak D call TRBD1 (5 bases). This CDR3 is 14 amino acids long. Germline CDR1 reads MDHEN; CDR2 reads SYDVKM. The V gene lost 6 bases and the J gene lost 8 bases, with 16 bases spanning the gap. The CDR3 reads CASRNMGGDEKLFF. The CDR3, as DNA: TGTGCCAGCAGGAATATGGGGGGGGACGAAAAACTGTTTTTT.

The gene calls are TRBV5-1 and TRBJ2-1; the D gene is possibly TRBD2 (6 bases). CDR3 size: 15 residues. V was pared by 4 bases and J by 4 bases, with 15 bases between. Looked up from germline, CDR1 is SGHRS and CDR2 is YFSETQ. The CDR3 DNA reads TGCGCCAGCAGCCAAGGACTAAACCGGTACAATGAGCAGTTCTTC. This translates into CASSQGLNRYNEQFF.

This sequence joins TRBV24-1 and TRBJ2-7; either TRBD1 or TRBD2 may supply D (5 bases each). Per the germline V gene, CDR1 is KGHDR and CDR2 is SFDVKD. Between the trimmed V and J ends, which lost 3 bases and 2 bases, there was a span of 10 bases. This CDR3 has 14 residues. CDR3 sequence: CATSDGTVPYEQYF. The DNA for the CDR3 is TGTGCCACCAGTGATGGGACGGTACCCTACGAGCAGTACTTC.

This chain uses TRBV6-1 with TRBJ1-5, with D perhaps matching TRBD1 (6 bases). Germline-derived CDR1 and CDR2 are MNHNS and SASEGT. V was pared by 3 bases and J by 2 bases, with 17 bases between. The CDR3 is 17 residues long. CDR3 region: CASSDRGGSLGNQPQHF. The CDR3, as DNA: TGTGCCAGCAGTGATAGGGGGGGATCTCTGGGCAATCAGCCCCAGCATTTT.

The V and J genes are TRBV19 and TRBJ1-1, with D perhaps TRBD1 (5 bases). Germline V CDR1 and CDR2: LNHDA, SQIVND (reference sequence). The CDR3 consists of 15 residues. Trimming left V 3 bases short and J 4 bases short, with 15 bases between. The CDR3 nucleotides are TGTGCCAGTAGTATCTACGGGGGAACGGGCACTGAAGCTTTCTTT. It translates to CASSIYGGTGTEAFF.

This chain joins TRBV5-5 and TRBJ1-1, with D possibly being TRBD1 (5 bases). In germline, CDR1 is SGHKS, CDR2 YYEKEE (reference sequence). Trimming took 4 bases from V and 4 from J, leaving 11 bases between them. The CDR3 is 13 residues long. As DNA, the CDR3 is TGTGCCAGCAGCCGGGGGAGTACCACTGAAGCTTTCTTT. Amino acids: CASSRGSTTEAFF.

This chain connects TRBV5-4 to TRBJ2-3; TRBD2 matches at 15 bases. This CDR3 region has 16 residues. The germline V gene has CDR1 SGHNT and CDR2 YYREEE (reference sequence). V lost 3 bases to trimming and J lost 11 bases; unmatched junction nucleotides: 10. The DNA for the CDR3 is TGTGCCAGCAGCTCGGGACTAGCGGGGGGAGAAGTGAAGCAGTATTTT. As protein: CASSSGLAGGEVKQYF.

The CDR3 nucleotides are TGTGCCAGCAACCCGGGACCGGTGAACACTGAAGCTTTCTTT. Translation gives CASNPGPVNTEAFF. This sequence joins TRBV27 and TRBJ1-1; TRBD1 is a possible D gene (5 bases). CDR3 length: 14 amino acids. V was clipped by 7 bases and J by 0 bases, with 12 bases between them. CDR1 and CDR2 (germline): MNHEY, SMNVEV (reference sequence).

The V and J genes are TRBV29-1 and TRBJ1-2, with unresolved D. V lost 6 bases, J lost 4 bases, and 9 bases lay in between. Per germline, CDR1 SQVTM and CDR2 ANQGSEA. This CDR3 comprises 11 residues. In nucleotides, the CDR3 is TGCAGCGTGTGGACGGTCTATGGCTACACCTTC. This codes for CSVWTVYGYTF. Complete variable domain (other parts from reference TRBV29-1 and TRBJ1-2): SAVISQKPSRDICQRGTSLTIQCQVDSQVTMMFWYRQQPGQSLTLIATANQGSEATYESGFVIDKFPISRPNLTFSTLTVSNMSPEDSSIYLCSVWTVYGYTFGSGTRLTVV.

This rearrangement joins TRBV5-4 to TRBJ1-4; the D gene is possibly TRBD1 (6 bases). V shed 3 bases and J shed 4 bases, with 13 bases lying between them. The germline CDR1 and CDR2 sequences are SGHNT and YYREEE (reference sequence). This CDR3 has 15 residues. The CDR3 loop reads CASSSLGGNNEKLFF. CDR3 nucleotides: TGTGCCAGCAGCTCACTAGGGGGAAATAATGAAAAACTGTTTTTT.

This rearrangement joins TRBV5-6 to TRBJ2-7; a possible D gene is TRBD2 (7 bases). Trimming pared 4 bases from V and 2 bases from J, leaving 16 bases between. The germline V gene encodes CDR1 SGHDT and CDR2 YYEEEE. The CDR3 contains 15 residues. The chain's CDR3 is CASSLARGLTYEQYF. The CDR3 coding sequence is TGTGCCAGCAGCCTCGCCAGGGGACTAACCTACGAGCAGTACTTC.

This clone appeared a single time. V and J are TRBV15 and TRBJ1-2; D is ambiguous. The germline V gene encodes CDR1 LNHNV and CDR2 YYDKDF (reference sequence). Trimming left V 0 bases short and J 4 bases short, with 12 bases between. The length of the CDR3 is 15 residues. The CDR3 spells CATSRDYTVLYGYTF. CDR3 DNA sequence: TGTGCCACCAGCAGAGATTACACGGTGCTCTATGGCTACACCTTC.

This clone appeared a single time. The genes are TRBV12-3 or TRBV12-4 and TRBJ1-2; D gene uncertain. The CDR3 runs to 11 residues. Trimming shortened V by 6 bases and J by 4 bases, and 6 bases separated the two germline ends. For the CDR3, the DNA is TGTGCCAGCAGCCCCGGCTATGGCTACACCTTC. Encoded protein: CASSPGYGYTF.